The 10 T cell receptor beta chains listed next were all sequenced from one sample in a study of blood T cell repertoires in COVID-19. Repertoires were generated with immunoSEQ multiplex PCR, while TCRdb's copy carries only in-frame clones and drops some. In the table there are approximately 290,000 clones, approximately 86% of which are singletons. Sequencing used peripheral blood. The receptors shown here come from a man younger than 35 with active or convalescent COVID-19.

The chain couples TRBV3-1 (or the pseudogene TRBV3-2) to TRBJ1-5, with D possibly matching TRBD1 (5 bases). V was clipped by 1 base and J by 5 bases, with 12 bases between them. This CDR3 is built from 15 residues. Per germline, CDR1 LGHDT and CDR2 YNNKEL (reference sequence). DNA for the CDR3: TGTGCCAGCAGCCAAGTCTGCAGGGCGGATCAGCCCCAGCATTTT. Its protein is CASSQVCRADQPQHF.

This clone was counted a single time. V usage is TRBV28 and J usage is TRBJ2-7; 11 bases align to TRBD2. The V and J ends lost 6 bases and 3 bases, in that order; junction bases with no gene match: 7. The CDR3 contains 15 residues. CDR1 is MDHEN, CDR2 SYDVKM, per germline. CDR3 region: CASSPMTSGIYEQYF. The CDR3 DNA sequence: TGTGCCAGCAGCCCCATGACTAGCGGGATCTACGAGCAGTACTTC.

V is TRBV3-1 (or the pseudogene TRBV3-2) and J is TRBJ2-7; the D gene is possibly TRBD2 (5 bases). Germline V CDR1 and CDR2: LGHDT, YNNKEL (reference sequence). The CDR3 consists of 12 residues. V gave up 3 bases and J gave up 7 bases, with 10 bases separating them. The DNA of the CDR3 is TGTGCCAGCAGCCAGAGGGTGCAAGAGCAGTACTTC. Translation: CASSQRVQEQYF.

This chain joins TRBV6-5 and TRBJ1-1; 10 positions agree with TRBD1. The CDR3 extends over 12 amino acids. Germline V lookup: CDR1 MNHEY, CDR2 SVGAGI. In DNA form, the CDR3 reads TGTGCAGCAGGACAGGGGGACACTGAAGCTTTCTTT. This translates into CAAGQGDTEAFF.

The rearrangement links TRBV5-1 to TRBJ2-7; D perhaps matches TRBD2 (6 bases). This CDR3 has 14 amino acids. V lost 3 bases and J lost 2, with 12 bases in between. The V gene's germline CDR1 is SGHRS and CDR2 YFSETQ. CDR3 coding DNA: TGCGCCAGCAGCTGGTCGGGAGCGACCTACGAGCAGTACTTC. The encoded protein is CASSWSGATYEQYF.

This chain connects TRBV6-6 to TRBJ2-1; 8 nucleotides align to TRBD1. The ends lost 8 bases at V and 6 bases at J; junction bases unmatched: 12. Looked up from germline, CDR1 is MNHNY and CDR2 is SVGAGI (reference sequence). This CDR3 is built from 15 residues. CDR3 sequence reads: CASVDRGSNGNEQFF. The CDR3 nucleotides are TGTGCCAGCGTAGACAGGGGCTCTAATGGCAATGAGCAGTTCTTC.

The chain uses TRBV7-8 and TRBJ2-4; TRBD2 matches at 11 bases. V lost 5 bases and J lost 3; bases outside the gene matches: 6. Per the germline V gene, CDR1 is SGHVS and CDR2 is FQNEAQ. The CDR3 is made up of 16 amino acids. The CDR3: CASSLGLAEHKNIQYF. In DNA form, the CDR3 reads TGTGCCAGCAGCCTGGGACTAGCGGAGCACAAAAACATTCAGTACTTC.

V gene TRBV6-2 or TRBV6-3 combines with J gene TRBJ2-1; 14 bases fit TRBD2. Germline values: CDR1 MNHEY, CDR2 SVGEGT. The V and J ends lost 5 bases and 8 bases, in that order; junction bases with no gene match: 14. The CDR3 loop spans 18 amino acids. DNA for the CDR3: TGTGCCAGCAGTCGGACTAGCGGGGGGCCTAGGGTGTCCTATGAGCAGTTCTTC. Translated: CASSRTSGGPRVSYEQFF.

This rearrangement joins TRBV2 to TRBJ2-5; TRBD2 matches at 9 bases. Trimming cost V 6 bases and J 5 bases; bases outside gene matches: 7. Germline CDR1 and CDR2: SNHLY and FYNNEI. The CDR3 extends over 14 amino acids. The CDR3 protein is CASSKGLAGETQYF. As DNA, the CDR3 is TGTGCCAGCAGCAAAGGGCTAGCGGGGGAGACCCAGTACTTC.

This clone was counted a few times. The chain combines TRBV7-2 with TRBJ1-3; D is unclear. Trimming stripped 2 bases from V and 2 bases from J, with 10 bases between. Germline V lookup: CDR1 SGHTA, CDR2 FQGNSA. The CDR3 is 15 amino acids. DNA of the CDR3: TGTGCCAGCAGCTTACTGGCAGGTGCTGGAAACACCATATATTTT. This codes for CASSLLAGAGNTIYF. Based on the CDR3 plus reference TRBV7-2 and TRBJ1-3, the full variable domain is GAGVSQSPSNKVTEKGKDVELRCDPISGHTALYWYRQSLGQGLEFLIYFQGNSAPDKSGLPSDRFSAERTGGSVSTLTIQRTQQEDSAVYLCASSLLAGAGNTIYFGEGSWLTVV.